The rows below give T cell receptor beta chains drawn from one sample of a study of response to subunit inactivated influenza vaccine. TCRdb passed the RT-PCR reads through MiXCR, listing each CDR3 protein once. In the table there are over 400,000 distinct CDR3 sequences, 9.5% to 13% of which are singletons. Sample: PBMCs from blood, taken roughly 46 days after vaccination. The receptors stem from a man aged 45 to 65 who received an inactivated influenza vaccine. Both conserved end residues are part of each CDR3. A D gene is named only where the DNA matches it firmly. Part of the rows lack a size; the others show once, few, many or a class for expanded clones.

NA	few	TRBV29-1	TRBJ1-1	CSVVFRLGNTEAFF	TGCAGCGTTGTCTTCAGGCTCGGGAACACTGAAGCTTTCTTT
NA	many	TRBV7-9	TRBJ2-5	CASSLEWGTQYF	TGTGCCAGCAGCTTAGAGTGGGGGACCCAGTACTTC
NA	few	TRBV7-2	TRBJ2-5	CASSLALGASQETQYF	TGTGCCAGCAGCTTAGCTCTTGGAGCTAGCCAAGAGACCCAGTACTTC
TRBD1	few	TRBV12-3/TRBV12-4	TRBJ2-3	CASSLMGQDTDTQYF	TGTGCCAGCAGTTTAATGGGACAGGACACAGATACGCAGTATTTT
TRBD2	NA	TRBV20-1	TRBJ2-7	CSARVSPGTSGAITYEQYF	TGCAGTGCTAGGGTGTCGCCCGGGACTAGCGGGGCGATTACTTACGAGCAGTACTTC
NA	many	TRBV7-2	TRBJ1-3	CASTLLSGNTIYF	TGTGCCAGCACCTTGCTGTCTGGAAACACCATATATTTT
TRBD1	NA	TRBV19	TRBJ2-4	CATGAWDIQYF	TGTGCTACAGGGGCTTGGGACATTCAGTACTTC
NA	many	TRBV29-1	TRBJ2-2	CSVWGQTNTGELFF	TGCAGCGTTTGGGGACAAACGAACACCGGGGAGCTGTTTTTT
NA	few	TRBV4-2	TRBJ2-5	CASSQEGTLGETQYF	TGTGCCAGCAGCCAAGAGGGTACTCTGGGGGAGACCCAGTACTTC
TRBD1	NA	TRBV6-1	TRBJ1-2	CASLGTARKTDGYTF	TGTGCCAGTCTGGGGACAGCCCGAAAGACCGATGGCTACACCTTC
TRBD2	many	TRBV5-1	TRBJ2-7	CASRASGVYEQYF	TGCGCCAGCAGGGCGAGCGGGGTCTACGAGCAGTACTTC
NA	NA	TRBV20-1	TRBJ2-1	CSARDPAKANEQFF	TGCAGTGCTAGAGACCCCGCGAAGGCCAATGAGCAGTTCTTC
TRBD2	many	TRBV24-1	TRBJ2-1	CATSGLAAYNEQFF	TGTGCCACCAGTGGCCTAGCGGCCTACAATGAGCAGTTCTTC
NA	once	TRBV6-5	TRBJ2-2	CASSYRTANTGELLF	TGTGCCAGCAGTTATCGGACAGCTAACACCGGGGAGCTGCTTTTT
TRBD1	NA	TRBV7-2	TRBJ1-1	CASSLAFRRQGQGTEAFF	TGTGCCAGCAGCTTAGCGTTTAGGAGACAGGGGCAGGGGACTGAAGCTTTCTTT
NA	NA	TRBV18	TRBJ2-3	CASSPPGRATDTQYF	TGTGCCAGCTCACCACCTGGGCGCGCCACAGATACGCAGTATTTT
NA	NA	TRBV20-1	TRBJ1-1	CSARDYTKGSVVTEAFF	TGCAGTGCTAGAGACTATACTAAGGGGAGCGTGGTGACTGAAGCTTTCTTT
NA	NA	TRBV27	TRBJ2-3	CASSFGAWGADTQYF	TGTGCCAGCAGTTTTGGGGCGTGGGGGGCAGATACGCAGTATTTT
NA	few	TRBV5-1	TRBJ1-1	CASSFDSNTEAFF	TGCGCCAGCAGCTTCGACAGTAACACTGAAGCTTTCTTT
TRBD1	few	TRBV3-1	TRBJ2-2	CASSRTSRGRTGELFF	TGTGCCAGCAGCAGGACGTCCAGGGGGCGAACCGGGGAGCTGTTTTTT
NA	NA	TRBV7-9	TRBJ2-7	CASSALGQRTYEQYF	TGTGCCAGCAGCGCCTTAGGGCAGAGGACCTACGAGCAGTACTTC
NA	NA	TRBV5-5	TRBJ2-3	CASSFSRVADTQYF	TGTGCCAGCAGCTTCTCCAGGGTAGCAGATACGCAGTATTTT
TRBD1	NA	TRBV12-3/TRBV12-4	TRBJ2-7	CASSRGKTHEQYF	TGTGCCAGCAGCAGGGGGAAGACCCACGAGCAGTACTTC
NA	NA	TRBV7-2	TRBJ2-1	CASSLLLGGVSEQFF	TGTGCCAGCAGCTTACTACTAGGAGGTGTCAGTGAGCAGTTCTTC
TRBD2	NA	TRBV6-2/TRBV6-3	TRBJ2-3	CASRPGLAKDTQYF	TGTGCCAGCAGGCCGGGACTAGCTAAAGATACGCAGTATTTT
TRBD2	NA	TRBV12-3/TRBV12-4	TRBJ2-3	CASSPVAGGADTQYF	TGTGCCAGCAGTCCCGTAGCGGGGGGGGCAGATACGCAGTATTTT
TRBD1	few	TRBV6-2/TRBV6-3	TRBJ2-4	CASTRDSPSGKNIQYF	TGTGCCAGCACCCGGGACAGCCCATCAGGGAAAAACATTCAGTACTTC
TRBD1	NA	TRBV20-1	TRBJ1-2	CSARDGTGAGYTF	TGCAGTGCTAGAGACGGGACAGGGGCTGGCTACACCTTC
TRBD2	few	TRBV7-9	TRBJ2-5	CASSFNLAGDETQYF	TGTGCCAGCAGCTTCAATCTAGCGGGAGACGAGACCCAGTACTTC
TRBD2	once	TRBV7-9	TRBJ2-7	CASSLGTTPYIF	TGTGCCAGCAGCCTCGGGACTACCCCCTATATATTC
NA	NA	TRBV2	TRBJ2-2	CASRRAPATLNTGELFF	TGTGCCAGCAGAAGAGCCCCGGCCACTCTGAACACCGGGGAGCTGTTTTTT
TRBD1	few	TRBV29-1	TRBJ1-6	CSVTDRGVGSPLHF	TGCAGCGTTACGGACAGGGGGGTGGGTTCACCCCTCCACTTT
TRBD2	many	TRBV20-1	TRBJ2-1	CSARDGRLAGNEQFF	TGCAGTGCTAGAGATGGTAGACTAGCGGGGAATGAGCAGTTCTTC
TRBD1	many	TRBV10-3	TRBJ2-5	CATGQGQETQYF	TGTGCCACCGGACAGGGACAGGAGACCCAGTACTTC
TRBD1	many	TRBV7-2	TRBJ2-5	CASSSGQGVQETQYF	TGTGCCAGCAGCTCCGGACAGGGCGTCCAAGAGACCCAGTACTTC
TRBD1	many	TRBV29-1	TRBJ2-5	CSAKTGEETQYF	TGCAGCGCTAAGACAGGGGAAGAGACCCAGTACTTC
NA	few	TRBV5-1	TRBJ2-5	CASSSKAGRTQETQYF	TGCGCCAGCAGCTCGAAGGCGGGGAGAACTCAAGAGACCCAGTACTTC
NA	few	TRBV7-2	TRBJ2-5	CASSLDGRVGETQYF	TGTGCCAGCAGCTTAGACGGCAGGGTGGGAGAGACCCAGTACTTC
NA	few	TRBV7-9	TRBJ2-2	CASSYPGGPDTGELFF	TGTGCCAGCAGCTACCCCGGGGGGCCGGACACCGGGGAGCTGTTTTTT
NA	NA	TRBV27	TRBJ2-3	CASRLVGTTDTKYF	TGTGCCAGCAGGCTCGTGGGAACCACAGATACGAAGTATTTT
TRBD2	few	TRBV7-9	TRBJ2-1	CASRPFSGRSSYNEQFF	TGTGCCAGCAGACCGTTTAGCGGGAGGTCCTCCTACAATGAGCAGTTCTTC
NA	few	TRBV6-5	TRBJ2-1	CASSYGLSSYNEQFF	TGTGCCAGCAGTTACGGGTTGAGCTCCTACAATGAGCAGTTCTTC
NA	NA	TRBV7-9	TRBJ1-2	CASSLTYNYGYTF	TGTGCCAGCAGCTTGACCTATAACTATGGCTACACCTTC
TRBD1	few	TRBV10-3	TRBJ2-3	CAIAGQGDADTQYF	TGTGCCATTGCGGGACAGGGGGACGCAGATACGCAGTATTTT
NA	few	TRBV6-5	TRBJ2-7	CASSYSPGRGGFEQYF	TGTGCCAGCAGTTACTCGCCTGGCAGGGGGGGGTTCGAGCAGTACTTC
NA	few	TRBV20-1	TRBJ1-6	CSARKRRATEGSPLHF	TGCAGTGCTAGAAAAAGACGGGCTACCGAGGGTTCACCCCTCCACTTT
TRBD2	NA	TRBV20-1	TRBJ2-1	CSVRTSGRNEQFF	TGCAGTGTAAGGACTAGCGGGAGAAATGAGCAGTTCTTC
TRBD1	many	TRBV25-1	TRBJ2-2	CASSEGGTVGTGELFF	TGTGCCAGCAGTGAGGGTGGGACAGTAGGAACCGGGGAGCTGTTTTTT
NA	many	TRBV27	TRBJ2-4	CASSPPPGRSLAKNIQYF	TGTGCCAGCAGTCCGCCACCAGGACGGAGCCTAGCCAAAAACATTCAGTACTTC
TRBD1	few	TRBV12-3/TRBV12-4	TRBJ2-1	CASSLVGSGRGYNEQFF	TGTGCCAGCAGTTTAGTTGGGTCAGGCAGGGGGTACAATGAGCAGTTCTTC
NA	NA	TRBV18	TRBJ2-7	CASSPDTYEQYF	TGTGCCAGCTCACCGGACACCTACGAGCAGTACTTC
TRBD2	few	TRBV5-1	TRBJ2-3	CASSLAGEYTQYF	TGCGCCAGCAGCCTAGCGGGGGAATATACGCAGTATTTT
TRBD1	few	TRBV10-3	TRBJ1-1	CAIKEGADTEAFF	TGTGCCATCAAGGAGGGGGCAGACACTGAAGCTTTCTTT
NA	many	TRBV20-1	TRBJ1-2	CSANGQSDYGYTF	TGCAGTGCTAATGGACAGTCGGACTATGGCTACACCTTC
NA	few	TRBV5-6	TRBJ2-3	CASSFPTGSTDTQYF	TGTGCCAGCAGCTTCCCAACAGGTAGCACAGATACGCAGTATTTT
TRBD1	few	TRBV12-3/TRBV12-4	TRBJ1-2	CASSAPTGAGRNGYTF	TGTGCCAGCAGCGCGCCTACAGGGGCCGGGCGGAATGGCTACACCTTC
TRBD2	NA	TRBV24-1	TRBJ2-1	CATSYGLALGNEQFF	TGTGCCACCAGCTATGGACTAGCGTTGGGCAATGAGCAGTTCTTC
NA	few	TRBV21-1	TRBJ2-5	CASSKMEQQETQYF	TGTGCCAGCAGCAAAATGGAACAGCAAGAGACCCAGTACTTC
NA	NA	TRBV4-3	TRBJ1-1	CASSQDISRVSNTEAFF	TGCGCCAGCAGCCAAGATATTAGCAGGGTTTCTAACACTGAAGCTTTCTTT
NA	many	TRBV11-2	TRBJ2-7	CASSLAQGSSYEQYF	TGTGCCAGCAGCTTAGCGCAGGGGAGCTCCTACGAGCAGTACTTC